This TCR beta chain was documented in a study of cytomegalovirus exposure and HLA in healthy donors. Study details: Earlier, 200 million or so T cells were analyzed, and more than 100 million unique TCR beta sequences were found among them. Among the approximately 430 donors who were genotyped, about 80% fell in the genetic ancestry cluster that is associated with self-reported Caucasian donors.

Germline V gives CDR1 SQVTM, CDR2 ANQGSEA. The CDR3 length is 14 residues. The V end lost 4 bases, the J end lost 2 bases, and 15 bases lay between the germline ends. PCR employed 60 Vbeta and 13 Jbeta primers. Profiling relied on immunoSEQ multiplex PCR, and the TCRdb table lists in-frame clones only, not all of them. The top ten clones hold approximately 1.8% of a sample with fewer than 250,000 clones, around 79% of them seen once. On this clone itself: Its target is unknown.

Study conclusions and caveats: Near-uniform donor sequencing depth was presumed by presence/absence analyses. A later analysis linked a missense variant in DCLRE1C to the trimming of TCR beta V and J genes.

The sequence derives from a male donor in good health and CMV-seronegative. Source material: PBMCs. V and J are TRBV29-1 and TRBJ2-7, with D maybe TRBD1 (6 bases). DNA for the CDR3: TGCAGCGTTGTTATCAGGGGTGGCCCCTACGAGCAGTACTTC. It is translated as CSVVIRGGPYEQYF.